These T cell receptor beta chains were read from a single sample in a study of OX40 agonist ivuxolimab in advanced cancers. Clones were sequenced by immunoSEQ multiplex PCR, and TCRdb holds only the in-frame ones, with some missing. The sample has 85,000 to 130,000 clones, approximately 90% seen once; the top ten hold more than 0.25%. The source material was CD4+ or CD8+ T cells sorted from blood, sampled in a trial of the OX40 agonist ivuxolimab. Source of these receptors: an adult with an advanced solid tumor such as melanoma, head and neck, liver or kidney cancer. Both conserved end residues are part of each CDR3. Each record gives: CDR3 protein, CDR3 length, J gene, V gene.

cdr3_aa: CASSRKAGLSYEQYF
cdr3_length: 15
j_call: TRBJ2-7
v_call: TRBV2

cdr3_aa: CASSLWLRAGTEAFF
cdr3_length: 15
j_call: TRBJ1-1
v_call: TRBV5-8

cdr3_aa: CASKSDTDYGYTF
cdr3_length: 13
j_call: TRBJ1-2
v_call: TRBV5-1

cdr3_aa: CASSIGRGGYEQYF
cdr3_length: 14
j_call: TRBJ2-7
v_call: TRBV6-1

cdr3_aa: CASSPGELETQYF
cdr3_length: 13
j_call: TRBJ2-5
v_call: TRBV7-2

cdr3_aa: CASSAPGGWHTEAFF
cdr3_length: 15
j_call: TRBJ1-1
v_call: TRBV28

cdr3_aa: CASSYGADYGYTF
cdr3_length: 13
j_call: TRBJ1-2
v_call: TRBV6-6

cdr3_aa: CASSLDRTYGYTF
cdr3_length: 13
j_call: TRBJ1-2
v_call: TRBV6-5

cdr3_aa: CASSYVGNTDTQYF
cdr3_length: 14
j_call: TRBJ2-3
v_call: TRBV6-5

cdr3_aa: CASSWDRSSYNEQFF
cdr3_length: 15
j_call: TRBJ2-1
v_call: TRBV5-4